This T cell receptor (beta chain) was obtained from a study of T cells in Graves' hyperthyroidism and ophthalmopathy. RNA transcripts yielded amplified TCR beta CDR3 regions. RT-PCR in the first round (using the HTBI primer set) targeted the TCR CDR3. MiXCR, applied by TCRdb to the multiplex PCR reads, yields one record per CDR3 protein. This repertoire shows around 36,000 distinct CDR3 sequences, roughly half found once; its top ten account for 17%. The CDR3 loop spans 18 amino acids. The V end was cut by 10 bases, the J end by 0 bases, with 25 bases between. Germline-derived CDR1 and CDR2 are PRHDT and FYEKMQ (reference sequence). In this sample, this clonotype turned up many times.

This chain joins TRBV13 and TRBJ1-3, with a tentative D call TRBD1 (5 bases). The receptor was derived from a man in his forties with Graves' ophthalmopathy. The sequencing input was blood. The CDR3: CATLGRQGTLHSGNTIYF. As DNA, the CDR3 is TGTGCCACCCTAGGTCGGCAGGGAACTTTACACTCTGGAAACACCATATATTTT.